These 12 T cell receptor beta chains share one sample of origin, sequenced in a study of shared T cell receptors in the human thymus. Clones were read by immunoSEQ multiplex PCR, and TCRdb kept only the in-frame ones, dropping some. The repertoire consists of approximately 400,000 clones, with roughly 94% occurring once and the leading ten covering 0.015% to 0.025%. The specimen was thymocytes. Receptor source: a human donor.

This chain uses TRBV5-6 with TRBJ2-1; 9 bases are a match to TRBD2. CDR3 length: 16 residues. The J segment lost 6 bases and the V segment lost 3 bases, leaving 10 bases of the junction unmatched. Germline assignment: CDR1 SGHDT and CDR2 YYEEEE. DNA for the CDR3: TGTGCCAGCAGCTCCTTAGCGGGAGATGTGAGCAATGAGCAGTTCTTC. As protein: CASSSLAGDVSNEQFF.

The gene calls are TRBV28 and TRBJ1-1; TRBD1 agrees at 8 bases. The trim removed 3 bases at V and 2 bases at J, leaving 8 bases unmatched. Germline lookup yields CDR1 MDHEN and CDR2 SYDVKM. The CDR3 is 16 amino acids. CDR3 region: CASSFLTGEINTEAFF. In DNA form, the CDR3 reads TGTGCCAGCAGTTTCCTGACAGGGGAGATAAACACTGAAGCTTTCTTT.

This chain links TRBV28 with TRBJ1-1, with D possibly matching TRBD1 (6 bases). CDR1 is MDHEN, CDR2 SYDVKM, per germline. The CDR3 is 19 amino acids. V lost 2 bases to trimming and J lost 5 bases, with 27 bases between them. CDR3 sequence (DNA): TGTGCCAGCAGTTTAGTGTTTCAGGGGCCAATAAGGAACGAAACTGAAGCTTTCTTT. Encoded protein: CASSLVFQGPIRNETEAFF.

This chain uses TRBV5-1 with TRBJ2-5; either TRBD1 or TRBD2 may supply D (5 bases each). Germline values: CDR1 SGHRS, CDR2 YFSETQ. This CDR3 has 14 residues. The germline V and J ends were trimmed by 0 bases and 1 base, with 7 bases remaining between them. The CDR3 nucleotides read TGCGCCAGCAGCTTGGTAGGGACCCAAGAGACCCAGTACTTC. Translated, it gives CASSLVGTQETQYF.

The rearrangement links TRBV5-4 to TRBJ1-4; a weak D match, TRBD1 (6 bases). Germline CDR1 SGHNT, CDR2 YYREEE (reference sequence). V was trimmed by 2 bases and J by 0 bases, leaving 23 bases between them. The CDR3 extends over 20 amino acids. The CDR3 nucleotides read TGTGCCAGCAGCTTTTATGGGCAGGGGCCAAAAACTCCAACTAATGAAAAACTGTTTTTT. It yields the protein CASSFYGQGPKTPTNEKLFF.

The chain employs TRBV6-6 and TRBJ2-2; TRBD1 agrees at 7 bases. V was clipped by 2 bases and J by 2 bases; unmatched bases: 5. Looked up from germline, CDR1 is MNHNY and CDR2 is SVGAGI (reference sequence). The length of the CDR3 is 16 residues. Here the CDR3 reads CASSYEGALNTGELFF. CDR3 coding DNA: TGTGCCAGCAGTTACGAGGGGGCGTTAAACACCGGGGAGCTGTTTTTT.

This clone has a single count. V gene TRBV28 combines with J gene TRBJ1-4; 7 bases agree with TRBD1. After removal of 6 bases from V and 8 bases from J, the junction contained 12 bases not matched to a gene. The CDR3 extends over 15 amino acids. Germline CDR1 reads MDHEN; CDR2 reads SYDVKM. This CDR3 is CASSLQGETKEKLFF. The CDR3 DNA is TGTGCCAGCAGCCTCCAGGGGGAGACAAAAGAAAAACTGTTTTTT.

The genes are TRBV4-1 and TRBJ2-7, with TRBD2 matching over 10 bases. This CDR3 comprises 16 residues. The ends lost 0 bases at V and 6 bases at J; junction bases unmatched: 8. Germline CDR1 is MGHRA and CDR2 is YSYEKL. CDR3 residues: CASSQESTSGETEQYF. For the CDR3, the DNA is TGCGCCAGCAGCCAAGAAAGTACTAGCGGGGAGACCGAGCAGTACTTC.

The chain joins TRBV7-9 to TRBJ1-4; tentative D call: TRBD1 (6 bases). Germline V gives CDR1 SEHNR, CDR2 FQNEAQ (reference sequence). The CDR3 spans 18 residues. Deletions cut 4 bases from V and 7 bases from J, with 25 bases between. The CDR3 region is CASSYRTGSRGHGEKLFF. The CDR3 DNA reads TGTGCCAGCAGCTACCGCACAGGGAGTCGAGGGCACGGTGAAAAACTGTTTTTT.

CDR3 nucleotide sequence: TGTGCCAGCAGCTTGGTTCAGAGCACAGATACGCAGTATTTT. Translating gives CASSLVQSTDTQYF. The chain has TRBV5-8 and TRBJ2-3, with D uncertain. This CDR3 contains 14 residues. In germline, CDR1 is SGHTS, CDR2 YDEGEE. V dropped 0 bases and J dropped 0 bases, with 5 bases sitting between them. The variable domain in full, with the rest retrieved from reference TRBV5-8 and TRBJ2-3, is EAGVTQSPTHLIKTRGQQATLRCSPISGHTSVYWYQQALGLGLQFLLWYDEGEERNRGNFPPRFSGRQFPNYSSELNVNALELEDSALYLCASSLVQSTDTQYFGPGTRLTVL.

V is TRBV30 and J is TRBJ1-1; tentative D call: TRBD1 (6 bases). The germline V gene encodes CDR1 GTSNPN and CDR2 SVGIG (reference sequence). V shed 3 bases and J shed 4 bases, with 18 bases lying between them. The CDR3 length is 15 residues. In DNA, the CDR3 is TGTGCCTGGAGCGATGATCAGGGGCTCAGCACTGAAGCTTTCTTT. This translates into CAWSDDQGLSTEAFF.

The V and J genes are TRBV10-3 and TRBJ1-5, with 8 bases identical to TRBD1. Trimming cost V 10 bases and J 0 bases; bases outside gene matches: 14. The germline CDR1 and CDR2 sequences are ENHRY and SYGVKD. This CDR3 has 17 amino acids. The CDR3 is CATKGAGGVYSNQPQHF. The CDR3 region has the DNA TGTGCCACCAAAGGGGCAGGGGGCGTCTATAGCAATCAGCCCCAGCATTTT.